This TCR beta chain was obtained from a study of cytomegalovirus exposure and HLA in healthy donors. Study observations and caveats: Other equally common chains were less clonally expanded than HLA-associated TCR beta chains, a later analysis showed. It was 164 TCR beta chains that were listed as cytomegalovirus-associated. In a later analysis, TCR association rates varied by HLA locus: DRB1 most, HLA-C fewest.

The PCR used 60 Vbeta and 13 Jbeta primers. TCRdb's table, derived via immunoSEQ multiplex PCR, lists solely in-frame clones and lacks some. This sample yields some 130,000 clones, of which roughly 74% are seen a single time; 5.5% to 8% belongs to the top ten. Notes on this clone: Its target is unknown.

Sequenced material: PBMCs. The receptor comes from a male donor in good health and CMV-seronegative.

The CDR3 spells CAWQIPGADTQYF. In DNA, the CDR3 is TGTGCCTGGCAAATTCCGGGGGCAGATACGCAGTATTTT. The V call is TRBV30, the J call TRBJ2-3; possible D gene TRBD2, 6 bases. V dropped 5 bases and J dropped 4 bases, with 13 bases sitting between them. This CDR3 has 13 residues. Looked up from germline, CDR1 is GTSNPN and CDR2 is SVGIG (reference sequence).